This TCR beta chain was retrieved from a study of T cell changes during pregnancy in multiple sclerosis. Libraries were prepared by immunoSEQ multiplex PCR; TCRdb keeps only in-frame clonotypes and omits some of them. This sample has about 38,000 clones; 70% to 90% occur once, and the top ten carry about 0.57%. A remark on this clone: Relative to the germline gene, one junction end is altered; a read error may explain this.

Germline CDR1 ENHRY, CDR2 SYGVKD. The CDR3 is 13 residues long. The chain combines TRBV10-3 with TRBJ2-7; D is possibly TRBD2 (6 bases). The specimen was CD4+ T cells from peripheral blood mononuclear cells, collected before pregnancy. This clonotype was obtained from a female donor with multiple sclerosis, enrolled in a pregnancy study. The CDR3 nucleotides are TGTGCCACCAGTCGGGGGAATGGCTACGAGCAGTACTTC. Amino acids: CATSRGNGYEQYF.